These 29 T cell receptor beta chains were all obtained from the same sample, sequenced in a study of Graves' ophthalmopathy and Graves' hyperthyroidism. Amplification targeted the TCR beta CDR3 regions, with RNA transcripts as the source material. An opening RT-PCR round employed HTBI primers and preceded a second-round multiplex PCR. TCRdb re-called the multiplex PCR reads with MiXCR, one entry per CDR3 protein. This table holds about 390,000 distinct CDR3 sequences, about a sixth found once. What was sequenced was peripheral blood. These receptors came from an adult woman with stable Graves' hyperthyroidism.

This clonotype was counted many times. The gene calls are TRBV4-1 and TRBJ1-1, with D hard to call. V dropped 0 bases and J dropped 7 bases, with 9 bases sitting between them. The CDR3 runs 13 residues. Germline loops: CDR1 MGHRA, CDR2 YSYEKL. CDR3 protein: CASSQDRLVEAFF. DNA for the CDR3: TGCGCCAGCAGCCAAGACAGGTTGGTTGAAGCTTTCTTT.

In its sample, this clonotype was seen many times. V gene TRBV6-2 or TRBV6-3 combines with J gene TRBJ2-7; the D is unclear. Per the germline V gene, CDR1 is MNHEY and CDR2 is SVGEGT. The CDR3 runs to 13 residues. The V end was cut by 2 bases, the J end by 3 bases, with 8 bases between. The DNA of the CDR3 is TGTGCCAGCAGTTACGTCACAGACTACGAGCAGTACTTC. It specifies CASSYVTDYEQYF.

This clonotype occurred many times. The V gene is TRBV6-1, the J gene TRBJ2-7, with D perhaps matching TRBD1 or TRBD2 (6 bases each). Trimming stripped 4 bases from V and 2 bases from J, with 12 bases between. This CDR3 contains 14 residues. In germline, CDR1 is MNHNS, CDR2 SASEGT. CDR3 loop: CASSVGGSPYEQYF. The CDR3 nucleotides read TGTGCCAGCAGTGTAGGGGGGAGTCCCTACGAGCAGTACTTC.

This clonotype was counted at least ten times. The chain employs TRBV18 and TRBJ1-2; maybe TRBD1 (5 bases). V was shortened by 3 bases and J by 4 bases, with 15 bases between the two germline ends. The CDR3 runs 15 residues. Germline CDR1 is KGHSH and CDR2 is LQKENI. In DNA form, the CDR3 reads TGTGCCAGCTCACCTCCTGAACGGGGGATCTATGGCTACACCTTC. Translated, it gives CASSPPERGIYGYTF. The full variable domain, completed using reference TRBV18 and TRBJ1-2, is NAGVMQNPRHLVRRRGQEARLRCSPMKGHSHVYWYRQLPEEGLKFMVYLQKENIIDESGMPKERFSAEFPKEGPSILRIQQVVRGDSAAYFCASSPPERGIYGYTFGSGTRLTVV.

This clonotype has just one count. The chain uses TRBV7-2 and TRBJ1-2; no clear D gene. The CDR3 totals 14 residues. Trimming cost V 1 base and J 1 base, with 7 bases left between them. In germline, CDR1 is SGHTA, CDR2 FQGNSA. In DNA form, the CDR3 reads TGTGCCAGCAGCTTAGTTAGAAATAACTATGGCTACACCTTC. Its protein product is CASSLVRNNYGYTF.

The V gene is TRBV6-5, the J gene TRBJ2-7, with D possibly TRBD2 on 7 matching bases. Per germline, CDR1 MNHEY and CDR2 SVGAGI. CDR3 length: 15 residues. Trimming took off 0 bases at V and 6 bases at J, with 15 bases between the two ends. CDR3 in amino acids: CASSYSGAGAFEQYF. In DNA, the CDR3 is TGTGCCAGCAGTTACTCGGGGGCGGGAGCATTCGAGCAGTACTTC.

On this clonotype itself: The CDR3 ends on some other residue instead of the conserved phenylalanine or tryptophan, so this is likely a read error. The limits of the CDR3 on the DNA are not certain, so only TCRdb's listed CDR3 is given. CDR3 amino acids: CASSFPSQVGVYSNQPQQV. V usage is TRBV11-2 and J usage is TRBJ1-5; the D segment call TRBD1 is taken from the table without a DNA check. Germline CDR1 reads SGHAT; CDR2 reads FQNNGV. Including both end residues, the CDR3 is 19 amino acids long.

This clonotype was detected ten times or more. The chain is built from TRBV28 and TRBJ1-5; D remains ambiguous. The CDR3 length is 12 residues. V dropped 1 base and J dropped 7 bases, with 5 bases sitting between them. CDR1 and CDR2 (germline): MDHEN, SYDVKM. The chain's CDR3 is CASSLLDQPQHF. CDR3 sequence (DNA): TGTGCCAGCAGTTTATTAGACCAGCCCCAGCATTTT.

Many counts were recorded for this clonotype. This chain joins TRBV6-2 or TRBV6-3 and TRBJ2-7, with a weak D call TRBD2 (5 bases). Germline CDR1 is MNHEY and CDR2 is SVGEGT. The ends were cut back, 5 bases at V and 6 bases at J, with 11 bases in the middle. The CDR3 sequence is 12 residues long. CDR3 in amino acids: CASSTLDGEQYF. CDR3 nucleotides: TGTGCCAGCAGTACACTAGATGGCGAGCAGTACTTC.

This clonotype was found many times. Here the CDR3 reads CASSARGAQYF. The CDR3 DNA reads as TGTGCCAGCAGCGCTAGAGGGGCCCAGTACTTC. This chain joins TRBV7-6 and TRBJ2-5; D is possibly TRBD1 or TRBD2 (5 bases each). This CDR3 contains 11 residues. Germline-derived CDR1 and CDR2 are SGHVS and FNYEAQ. V gave up 5 bases and J gave up 9 bases, with 10 bases separating them.

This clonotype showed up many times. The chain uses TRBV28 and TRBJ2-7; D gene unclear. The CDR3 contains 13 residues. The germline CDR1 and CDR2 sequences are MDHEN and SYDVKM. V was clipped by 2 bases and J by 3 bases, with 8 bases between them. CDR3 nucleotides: TGTGCCAGCAGTTTACGGGCCATCTACGAGCAGTACTTC. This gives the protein CASSLRAIYEQYF.

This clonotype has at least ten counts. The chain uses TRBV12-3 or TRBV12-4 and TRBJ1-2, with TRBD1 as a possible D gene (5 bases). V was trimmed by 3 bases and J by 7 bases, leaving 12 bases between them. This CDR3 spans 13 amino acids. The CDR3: CASSFTPQGGYTF. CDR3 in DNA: TGTGCCAGCAGTTTCACCCCTCAGGGTGGCTACACCTTC.

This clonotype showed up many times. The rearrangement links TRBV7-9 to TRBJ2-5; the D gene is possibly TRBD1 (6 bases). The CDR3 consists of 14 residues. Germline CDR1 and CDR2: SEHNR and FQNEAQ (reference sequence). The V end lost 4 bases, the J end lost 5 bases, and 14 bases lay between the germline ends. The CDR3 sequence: CASSSMGAAETQYF. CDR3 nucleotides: TGTGCCAGCAGCTCCATGGGGGCGGCGGAGACCCAGTACTTC.

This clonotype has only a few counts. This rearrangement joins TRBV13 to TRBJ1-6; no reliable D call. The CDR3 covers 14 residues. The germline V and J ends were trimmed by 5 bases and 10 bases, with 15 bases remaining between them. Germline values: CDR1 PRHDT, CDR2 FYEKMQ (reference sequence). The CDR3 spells CASSLQRNSSPLHF. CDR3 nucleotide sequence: TGTGCCAGCAGCCTACAGCGCAATTCATCACCCCTCCACTTT.

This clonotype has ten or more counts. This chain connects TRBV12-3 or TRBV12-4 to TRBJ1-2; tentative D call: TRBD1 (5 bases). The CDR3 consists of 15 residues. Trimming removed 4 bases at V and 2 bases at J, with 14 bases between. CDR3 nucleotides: TGTGCCAGCAGTTCTCCCGCCCAGGGAAACTATGGCTACACCTTC. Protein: CASSSPAQGNYGYTF.

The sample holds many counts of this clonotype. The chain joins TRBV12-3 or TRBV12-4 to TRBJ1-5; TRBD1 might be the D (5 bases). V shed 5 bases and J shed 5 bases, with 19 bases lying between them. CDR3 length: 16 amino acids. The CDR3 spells CASSRDVTGLHQPQHF. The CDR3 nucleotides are TGTGCCAGCAGTCGGGACGTTACCGGTCTCCATCAGCCCCAGCATTTT.

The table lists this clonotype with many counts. Here the CDR3 DNA reads TGTGCCTGGAGTGTACTAGGATCCGGCGAGCAGTACTTC. It encodes CAWSVLGSGEQYF. V usage is TRBV30 and J usage is TRBJ2-7; D is possibly TRBD2 (5 bases). V was cut by 0 bases and J by 6 bases, with 12 bases left in between. Germline CDR1 reads GTSNPN; CDR2 reads SVGIG (reference sequence). The CDR3 extends over 13 amino acids.

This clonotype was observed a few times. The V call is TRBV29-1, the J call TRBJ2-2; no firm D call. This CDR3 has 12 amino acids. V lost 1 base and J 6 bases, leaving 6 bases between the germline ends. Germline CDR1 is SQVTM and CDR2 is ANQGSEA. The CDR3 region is CSVEASSGELFF. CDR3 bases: TGCAGCGTTGAAGCCTCCTCCGGGGAGCTGTTTTTT.

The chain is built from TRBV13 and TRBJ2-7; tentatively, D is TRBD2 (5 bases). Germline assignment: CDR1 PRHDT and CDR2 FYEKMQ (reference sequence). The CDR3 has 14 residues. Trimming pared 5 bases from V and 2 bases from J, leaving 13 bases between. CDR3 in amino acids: CASSTPARAYEQYF. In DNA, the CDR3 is TGTGCCAGCAGCACGCCGGCGAGGGCCTACGAGCAGTACTTC.

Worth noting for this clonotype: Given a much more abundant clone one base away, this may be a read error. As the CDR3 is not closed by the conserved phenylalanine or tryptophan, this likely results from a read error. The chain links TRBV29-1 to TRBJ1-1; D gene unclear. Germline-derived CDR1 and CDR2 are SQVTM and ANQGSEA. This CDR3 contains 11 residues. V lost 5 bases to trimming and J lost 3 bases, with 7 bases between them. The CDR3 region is CSVFLYTEAFL. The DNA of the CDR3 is TGCAGCGTTTTTCTGTACACTGAAGCTTTCTTG.

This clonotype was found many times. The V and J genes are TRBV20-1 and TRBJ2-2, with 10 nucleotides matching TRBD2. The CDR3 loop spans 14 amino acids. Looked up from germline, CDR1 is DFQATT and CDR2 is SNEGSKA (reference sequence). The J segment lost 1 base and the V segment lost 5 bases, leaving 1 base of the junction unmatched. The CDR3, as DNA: TGCAGTGCTTGGACTAGCGGGAACACCGGGGAGCTGTTTTTT. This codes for CSAWTSGNTGELFF.

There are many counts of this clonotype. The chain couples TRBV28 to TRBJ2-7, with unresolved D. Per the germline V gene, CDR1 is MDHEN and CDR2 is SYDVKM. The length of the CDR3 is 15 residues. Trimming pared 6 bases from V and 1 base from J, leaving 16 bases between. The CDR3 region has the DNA TGTGCCAGCAGCGATACAGAGGACCTTTCCTACGAGCAGTACTTC. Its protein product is CASSDTEDLSYEQYF.

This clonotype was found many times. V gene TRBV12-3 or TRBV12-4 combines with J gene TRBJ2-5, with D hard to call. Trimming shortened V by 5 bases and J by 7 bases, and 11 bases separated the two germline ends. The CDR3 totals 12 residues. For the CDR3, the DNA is TGTGCCAGCAGTCCAATACGAGGGACCCAGTACTTC. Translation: CASSPIRGTQYF.

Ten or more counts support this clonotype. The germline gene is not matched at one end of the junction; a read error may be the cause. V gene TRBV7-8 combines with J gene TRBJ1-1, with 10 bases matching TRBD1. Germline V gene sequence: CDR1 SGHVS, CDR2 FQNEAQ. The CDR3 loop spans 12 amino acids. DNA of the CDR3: TGTGCCAGCAGCATCGGACAGGGGGGTTTGGGCTTT. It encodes CASSIGQGGLGF.

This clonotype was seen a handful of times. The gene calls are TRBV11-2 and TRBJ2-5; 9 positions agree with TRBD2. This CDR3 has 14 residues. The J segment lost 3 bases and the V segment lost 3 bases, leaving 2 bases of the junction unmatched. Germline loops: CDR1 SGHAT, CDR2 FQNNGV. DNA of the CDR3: TGTGCCAGCAGCTTGCGGGAGGGTAAAGAGACCCAGTACTTC. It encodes CASSLREGKETQYF.

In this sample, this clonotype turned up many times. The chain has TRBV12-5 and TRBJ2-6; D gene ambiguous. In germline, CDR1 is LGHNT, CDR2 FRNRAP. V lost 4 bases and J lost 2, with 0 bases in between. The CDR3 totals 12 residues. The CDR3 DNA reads TGTGCTAGTGGTTCTGGGGCCAACGTCCTGACTTTC. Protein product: CASGSGANVLTF.

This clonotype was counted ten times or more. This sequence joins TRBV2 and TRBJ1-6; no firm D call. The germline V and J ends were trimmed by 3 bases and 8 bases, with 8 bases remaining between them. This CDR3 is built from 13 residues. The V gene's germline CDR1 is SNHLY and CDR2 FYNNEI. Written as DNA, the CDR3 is TGTGCCAGCAGTGAGGCAATGGATTCACCCCTCCACTTT. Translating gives CASSEAMDSPLHF. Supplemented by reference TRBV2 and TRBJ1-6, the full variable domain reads EPEVTQTPSHQVTQMGQEVILRCVPISNHLYFYWYRQILGQKVEFLVSFYNNEISEKSEIFDDQFSVERPDGSNFTLKIRSTKLEDSAMYFCASSEAMDSPLHFGNGTRLTVT.

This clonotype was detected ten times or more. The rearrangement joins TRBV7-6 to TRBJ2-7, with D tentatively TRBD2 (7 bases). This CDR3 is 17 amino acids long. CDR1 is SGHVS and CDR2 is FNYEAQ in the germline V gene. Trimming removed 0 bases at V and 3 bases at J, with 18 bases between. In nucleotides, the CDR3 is TGTGCCAGCAGCTTAGCAGGGGGGGGAGGGGGTATCTACGAGCAGTACTTC. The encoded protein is CASSLAGGGGGIYEQYF.

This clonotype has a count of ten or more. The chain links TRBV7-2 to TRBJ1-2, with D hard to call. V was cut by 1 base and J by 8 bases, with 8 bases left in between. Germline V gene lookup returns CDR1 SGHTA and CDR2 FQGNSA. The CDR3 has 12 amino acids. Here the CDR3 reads CASSLGPRGYTF. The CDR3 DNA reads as TGTGCCAGCAGCTTAGGTCCGAGGGGCTACACCTTC.